Shown below are 19 T cell receptor beta chains from a single sample sequenced in a study of spatial heterogeneity in lung cancer. Specified time point: sample taken at primary tumor resection. Each CDR3 protein is one row after TCRdb ran MiXCR on the 5' RACE reads. The data contain around 10,000 distinct CDR3 sequences, less than 6% of them singletons. These receptors lack a known antigen. The study's findings and limits: Within tumors, counts of expanded alpha and beta TCRs tracked tumor mutation counts.

The specimen comprised lung tumor tissue, sampled at surgery. The receptors originated from a female donor with early-stage non-small cell lung cancer.

This clonotype was counted many times. The gene calls are TRBV7-8 and TRBJ2-1; perhaps TRBD2 as D (6 bases). The CDR3 has 14 residues. Trimming took 3 bases from V and 6 from J, leaving 12 bases between them. Germline values: CDR1 SGHVS, CDR2 FQNEAQ. The CDR3 loop reads CASSFRESTNEQFF. In DNA, the CDR3 is TGTGCCAGCAGCTTCCGGGAGTCTACCAATGAGCAGTTCTTC.

This clonotype was recorded at least ten times. The chain is built from TRBV6-2 or TRBV6-3 and TRBJ2-1; 10 bases are a match to TRBD1. Germline V gives CDR1 MNHEY, CDR2 SVGEGT. J gave up 8 bases and V 0 bases, and 7 bases lay outside the gene matches. The length of the CDR3 is 16 residues. In nucleotides, the CDR3 is TGTGCCAGCAGTTACTCCGGGACAGGGGTCGGTCATGAGCAGTTCTTC. Amino acids: CASSYSGTGVGHEQFF.

On this clonotype: This may stem from a read error, because a much larger clone lies one nucleotide away. This rearrangement joins TRBV5-6 to TRBJ2-5, with TRBD1 as a possible D gene (6 bases). The CDR3 consists of 13 residues. Germline V gene data show CDR1 as SGHDT and CDR2 as YYEEEE. The germline V and J ends were trimmed by 4 bases and 4 bases, with 11 bases remaining between them. CDR3 region: CASSGDNRETQYF. The CDR3 nucleotides are TGTGCCAGCAGCGGGGACAACCGAGAGACCCAGTACTTC.

This clonotype was counted ten times or more. V and J are TRBV27 and TRBJ2-7; tentative D call: TRBD1 (5 bases). Trimming pared 2 bases from V and 3 bases from J, leaving 11 bases between. From germline, CDR1 is MNHEY and CDR2 SMNVEV (reference sequence). The CDR3 has 14 residues. Here the CDR3 DNA reads TGTGCCAGCAGTTTAAAGGGGCTCTACTACGAGCAGTACTTC. Protein: CASSLKGLYYEQYF.

The chain recombines TRBV27 with TRBJ2-1, with D possibly being TRBD2 (6 bases). There are 12 residues in the CDR3. V was cut by 2 bases and J by 7 bases, with 6 bases left in between. Per germline, CDR1 MNHEY and CDR2 SMNVEV (reference sequence). The CDR3 sequence is CASSLGGNEQFF. The CDR3, as DNA: TGTGCCAGCAGTTTAGGGGGGAATGAGCAGTTCTTC.

This clonotype has ten or more counts. This CDR3 is CASSPGVSGGTDTQYF. CDR3 nucleotide sequence: TGTGCCAGCAGCCCGGGGGTTAGCGGCGGCACAGATACGCAGTATTTT. The chain couples TRBV7-3 to TRBJ2-3; D might be TRBD2 (6 bases). V gave up 5 bases and J gave up 1 base, with 16 bases separating them. From germline, CDR1 is SGHTA and CDR2 FQGTGA. This CDR3 is 16 amino acids long.

The rearrangement joins TRBV30 to TRBJ2-7, with D unresolved. Deletions cut 0 bases from V and 7 bases from J, with 7 bases between. CDR1 is GTSNPN and CDR2 is SVGIG in the germline V gene (reference sequence). The CDR3 length is 11 residues. The CDR3 DNA is TGTGCCTGGAGTGTACTGGGGGAGCAGTACTTC. Residues: CAWSVLGEQYF. The whole variable domain, remainder taken from reference TRBV30 and TRBJ2-7, is SQTIHQWPATLVQPVGSPLSLECTVEGTSNPNLYWYRQAAGRGLQLLFYSVGIGQISSEVPQNLSASRPQDRQFILSSKKLLLSDSGFYLCAWSVLGEQYFGPGTRLTVT.

This clonotype was detected many times. The rearrangement uses TRBV28 and TRBJ1-1; 7 positions agree with TRBD1. The CDR3 totals 12 residues. Germline CDR1 and CDR2: MDHEN and SYDVKM. V was pared by 10 bases and J by 3 bases, with 5 bases of the junction left unmatched. The CDR3 DNA reads TGTGCCACTCAGGGGGTCCACACTGAAGCTTTCTTT. It is translated as CATQGVHTEAFF.

This clonotype was found many times. This chain links TRBV2 with TRBJ1-6, with TRBD1 matching 8 bases. V was clipped by 7 bases and J by 10 bases; unmatched bases: 6. Per the germline V gene, CDR1 is SNHLY and CDR2 is FYNNEI. This CDR3 has 13 residues. The CDR3 DNA is TGTGCCAGCACAGGGACAGGTGCCTCACCCCTCCACTTT. It translates to CASTGTGASPLHF.

In this sample, this clonotype turned up many times. The chain carries TRBV10-3 and TRBJ2-3; 11 positions agree with TRBD2. Germline assignment: CDR1 ENHRY and CDR2 SYGVKD. V lost 2 bases to trimming and J lost 2 bases; unmatched junction nucleotides: 6. This CDR3 comprises 17 residues. The CDR3, as DNA: TGTGCCATCAGTGAGGGGCGGACTAGCGGGTACACAGATACGCAGTATTTT. Encoded protein: CAISEGRTSGYTDTQYF.

Note on this clonotype: A junction end diverges from the germline sequence, so it may reflect a read error. The chain employs TRBV3-1 and TRBJ1-2, with 8 bases that match TRBD1. There are 12 residues in the CDR3. Per the germline V gene, CDR1 is LGHDT and CDR2 is YNNKEL (reference sequence). CDR3 nucleotide sequence: TGTGCCAGCAGAACAGGGACAGGCCTGCTTTCTTTC. It translates to CASRTGTGLLSF.

Many counts were recorded for this clonotype. This chain uses TRBV9 with TRBJ1-6, with D unclear. CDR3 size: 15 residues. Germline CDR1 reads SGDLS; CDR2 reads YYNGEE. V lost 0 bases to trimming and J lost 9 bases, with 13 bases between them. CDR3 in amino acids: CASSVGPTIFSPLHF. In DNA form, the CDR3 reads TGTGCCAGCAGCGTAGGCCCCACCATTTTTTCACCCCTCCACTTT. Looking up the rest from reference TRBV9 and TRBJ1-6 gives the full variable domain: DSGVTQTPKHLITATGQRVTLRCSPRSGDLSVYWYQQSLDQGLQFLIQYYNGEERAKGNILERFSAQQFPDLHSELNLSSLELGDSALYFCASSVGPTIFSPLHFGNGTRLTVT.

For this clonotype: Possible read error: a much larger clone is one base away. The chain joins TRBV6-6 to TRBJ2-1; 10 nucleotides line up with TRBD2. Germline V gene data show CDR1 as MNHNY and CDR2 as SVGAGI (reference sequence). The CDR3 has 15 amino acids. As DNA, the CDR3 is TGTGCCAGCAGCCACTTAGCGGGGGGCTACAATGGGCAGTTCTTC. Encoded protein: CASSHLAGGYNGQFF.

This clonotype was seen repeatedly, ten times or more. The chain couples TRBV5-1 to TRBJ2-1; TRBD2 aligns across 7 bases. Germline-derived CDR1 and CDR2 are SGHRS and YFSETQ. V trimming: 4 bases; J trimming: 8 bases; junction bases outside the gene matches: 15. The CDR3 contains 16 residues. CDR3 bases: TGCGCCAGCAGCACCATCGGGCTAGCGGTGGCGGATGAGCAGTTCTTC. Its translation is CASSTIGLAVADEQFF.

Many counts were recorded for this clonotype. The chain combines TRBV6-1 with TRBJ2-1; D remains unclear. The length of the CDR3 is 14 residues. The germline V gene encodes CDR1 MNHNS and CDR2 SASEGT. The ends were cut back, 4 bases at V and 3 bases at J, with 10 bases in the middle. CDR3 in DNA: TGTGCCAGCAGTGGCTCGGACGGCTACAATGAGCAGTTCTTC. Translating it yields CASSGSDGYNEQFF.

The gene calls are TRBV18 and TRBJ2-5; no firm D call. Between the trimmed V and J ends, which lost 2 bases and 5 bases, there was a span of 6 bases. The CDR3 loop spans 12 amino acids. The germline V gene encodes CDR1 KGHSH and CDR2 LQKENI. The CDR3, as DNA: TGTGCCAGCTCACCAAACATGGAGACCCAGTACTTC. This gives the protein CASSPNMETQYF. Variable domain in full (rest from reference TRBV18 and TRBJ2-5): NAGVMQNPRHLVRRRGQEARLRCSPMKGHSHVYWYRQLPEEGLKFMVYLQKENIIDESGMPKERFSAEFPKEGPSILRIQQVVRGDSAAYFCASSPNMETQYFGPGTRLLVL.

This clonotype was recorded at least ten times. In DNA form, the CDR3 reads TGTGCCAGCAGTTACCGGACAGGGAGCAATCAGCCCCAGCATTTT. Encoded protein: CASSYRTGSNQPQHF. V is TRBV6-2 or TRBV6-3 and J is TRBJ1-5; 8 bases agree with TRBD1. Unmatched junction bases numbered 1, after V lost 2 bases and J lost 1 base. From germline, CDR1 is MNHEY and CDR2 SVGEGT. The CDR3 is 15 residues long.

There are a few counts of this clonotype. The chain carries TRBV30 and TRBJ1-1, with D hard to call. This CDR3 has 13 amino acids. Germline V CDR1 and CDR2: GTSNPN, SVGIG (reference sequence). V was shortened by 4 bases and J by 3 bases, with 12 bases between the two germline ends. CDR3 region: CAWNNRGDTEAFF. The CDR3 region has the DNA TGTGCCTGGAACAACCGTGGGGACACTGAAGCTTTCTTT.

This clonotype counts as medium-sized. The rearrangement uses TRBV11-2 and TRBJ2-1, with 8 positions matching TRBD1. In germline, CDR1 is SGHAT, CDR2 FQNNGV. Trimming at V came to 1 base and at J to 8 bases, leaving 25 bases not matched to a gene. The CDR3 is 21 residues long. CDR3 loop: CASSLAFDGQGWRARVHEQFF. The CDR3 nucleotides read TGTGCCAGCAGCTTAGCCTTCGATGGACAGGGATGGCGGGCCAGGGTCCATGAGCAGTTCTTC.